What follows are 30 T cell receptor beta chains derived from one specimen sequenced in a study of response to subunit inactivated influenza vaccine listed by TCRdb under 2018. To prepare the library, RT-PCR was applied. Sequencing instrument: Illumina HiSeq 2500. The public reads were quality trimmed at Q25 with fastp and then assembled into clones with MiXCR by TCRdb, keeping productive beta chains. When rows share a CDR3 protein, they turn into one entry using the most common DNA and genes. In this sample the table shows about 700,000 distinct CDR3 sequences, 15% to 18% of which occur a single time. 11% of the sample goes to the ten largest clones. Material: PBMCs from blood, obtained 11 to 12 days after vaccination. These receptor sequences come from a man over 45 who received an inactivated influenza vaccine. Donor details come from another sample of the same person, matched by shared clones.

This chain connects TRBV7-9 to TRBJ2-5; TRBD2 matches 7 bases. The CDR3 runs to 16 residues. Germline V gene lookup returns CDR1 SEHNR and CDR2 FQNEAQ (reference sequence). J was trimmed by 5 bases and V by 1 base; bases with no gene match: 10. The CDR3 DNA reads as TGTGCCAGCAGCTTAGGCGCAGCGGGATTTGCGGAGACCCAGTACTTC. This sequence encodes CASSLGAAGFAETQYF. Combining the CDR3 with reference TRBV7-9 and TRBJ2-5 gives the whole variable domain DTGVSQNPRHKITKRGQNVTFRCDPISEHNRLYWYRQTLGQGPEFLTYFQNEAQLEKSRLLSDRFSAERPKGSFSTLEIQRTEQGDSAMYLCASSLGAAGFAETQYFGPGTRLLVL.

This clonotype showed up just a few times. The chain is built from TRBV4-2 and TRBJ2-7; D call uncertain. CDR1 is LGHNA, CDR2 YNFKEQ, per germline. Trimming left V 0 bases short and J 2 bases short, with 11 bases between. The CDR3 is made up of 15 amino acids. The CDR3 DNA reads as TGTGCCAGCAGCCAAGAAAGAAGTTCGGCCTACGAGCAGTACTTC. Its translation: CASSQERSSAYEQYF.

This chain links TRBV12-3 or TRBV12-4 with TRBJ2-5; a weak D match, TRBD1 (6 bases). This CDR3 spans 16 amino acids. V was shortened by 3 bases and J by 2 bases, with 16 bases between the two germline ends. CDR3 coding DNA: TGTGCCAGCAGTTTCGGCACCGGGACAAGACAAGAGACCCAGTACTTC. Translating gives CASSFGTGTRQETQYF.

This clonotype was picked up many times. The chain carries TRBV9 and TRBJ1-4; TRBD1 might be the D (6 bases). Per germline, CDR1 SGDLS and CDR2 YYNGEE. The germline V and J ends were trimmed by 0 bases and 8 bases, with 14 bases remaining between them. The CDR3 has 15 amino acids. CDR3 loop: CASSVAEGVREKLFF. CDR3 DNA sequence: TGTGCCAGCAGCGTAGCTGAGGGGGTCCGGGAAAAACTGTTTTTT.

This clonotype has more than one count but fewer than ten. The chain is built from TRBV12-3 or TRBV12-4 and TRBJ2-5, with D tentatively TRBD1 or TRBD2 (5 bases each). This CDR3 has 14 amino acids. Trimming pared 7 bases from V and 1 base from J, leaving 13 bases between. The CDR3 DNA is TGTGCCAGCACCACGACAGCGGTCCAAGAGACCCAGTACTTC. Its protein is CASTTTAVQETQYF.

This clonotype has at least ten counts. The chain combines TRBV7-9 with TRBJ2-7; D unresolved. This CDR3 region has 15 residues. Germline CDR1 and CDR2: SEHNR and FQNEAQ (reference sequence). V was pared by 5 bases and J by 6 bases, with 20 bases between. The CDR3 bases are TGTGCCAGCAGCCCGCTGATCTCGGACGGACCCGAGCAGTACTTC. Amino acids: CASSPLISDGPEQYF. The complete variable domain, with remaining parts taken from reference TRBV7-9 and TRBJ2-7, reads DTGVSQNPRHKITKRGQNVTFRCDPISEHNRLYWYRQTLGQGPEFLTYFQNEAQLEKSRLLSDRFSAERPKGSFSTLEIQRTEQGDSAMYLCASSPLISDGPEQYFGPGTRLTVT.

There are a few counts of this clonotype. The V and J genes are TRBV7-2 and TRBJ2-1; D unresolved. CDR3 length: 12 residues. V gave up 5 bases and J gave up 8 bases, with 10 bases separating them. The germline V gene has CDR1 SGHTA and CDR2 FQGNSA. Here the CDR3 DNA reads TGTGCCAGCAGCGGGGTGGGGTATGAGCAGTTCTTC. This codes for CASSGVGYEQFF.

This clonotype was seen repeatedly, ten times or more. The rearrangement joins TRBV28 to TRBJ2-1; D is possibly TRBD1 or TRBD2 (6 bases each). Germline CDR1 and CDR2: MDHEN and SYDVKM. The CDR3 has 12 residues. V was clipped by 7 bases and J by 7 bases, with 11 bases between them. CDR3 nucleotides: TGTGCCAGCACCGGGGGCACGAATGAGCAGTTCTTC. Translating gives CASTGGTNEQFF. Supplemented by reference TRBV28 and TRBJ2-1, the full variable domain reads DVKVTQSSRYLVKRTGEKVFLECVQDMDHENMFWYRQDPGLGLRLIYFSYDVKMKEKGDIPEGYSVSREKKERFSLILESASTNQTSMYLCASTGGTNEQFFGPGTRLTVL.

This clonotype came up a few times. The chain is built from TRBV12-3 or TRBV12-4 and TRBJ2-1; TRBD2 aligns across 11 bases. V lost 5 bases to trimming and J lost 5 bases; unmatched junction nucleotides: 8. The CDR3 has 16 amino acids. The CDR3 here is CASSPPGLAVNNEQFF. DNA for the CDR3: TGTGCCAGCAGTCCACCGGGACTAGCGGTGAACAATGAGCAGTTCTTC.

This clonotype was seen repeatedly, ten times or more. The chain recombines TRBV4-3 with TRBJ2-1; 7 bases agree with TRBD2. Germline-derived CDR1 and CDR2 are LGHNA and YSLEER. With V trimmed by 2 bases and J by 5 bases, 12 bases remained unmatched. This CDR3 region has 17 residues. The CDR3 DNA sequence: TGCGCCAGCAGCCAATACTTTTCCCTAGCGGAGGACAATGAGCAGTTCTTC. Translation: CASSQYFSLAEDNEQFF.

This sequence joins TRBV24-1 and TRBJ2-5; perhaps TRBD2 as D (6 bases). The V gene lost 5 bases and the J gene lost 9 bases, with 12 bases spanning the gap. The germline CDR1 and CDR2 sequences are KGHDR and SFDVKD. The CDR3 is made up of 12 amino acids. CDR3 protein: CATSAPGEAQYF. CDR3 DNA: TGTGCCACCAGTGCCCCCGGGGAGGCCCAGTACTTC.

The chain has TRBV11-2 and TRBJ2-1; 10 bases align to TRBD2. The germline V gene encodes CDR1 SGHAT and CDR2 FQNNGV. V shed 5 bases, J shed 4 bases, and the junction held 8 bases outside the gene matches. This CDR3 is built from 16 residues. The CDR3 here is CASSPQTSGPYNEQFF. The CDR3 nucleotides are TGTGCCAGCAGCCCCCAGACTAGCGGGCCATACAATGAGCAGTTCTTC. Variable domain in full (rest from reference TRBV11-2 and TRBJ2-1): EAGVAQSPRYKIIEKRQSVAFWCNPISGHATLYWYQQILGQGPKLLIQFQNNGVVDDSQLPKDRFSAERLKGVDSTLKIQPAKLEDSAVYLCASSPQTSGPYNEQFFGPGTRLTVL.

The V and J genes are TRBV20-1 and TRBJ2-1; TRBD2 matches 7 bases. The germline gives CDR1 DFQATT, CDR2 SNEGSKA (reference sequence). The CDR3 runs 14 residues. The J segment lost 4 bases and the V segment lost 6 bases, leaving 9 bases of the junction unmatched. Here the CDR3 DNA reads TGCAGTGCGACACCTAGCGGTTTGTACAATGAGCAGTTCTTC. Protein product: CSATPSGLYNEQFF.

The J gene is TRBJ1-2, the V gene TRBV5-1; 7 positions agree with TRBD1. With 3 bases clipped from V and 1 base from J, the junction kept 6 bases outside the gene matches. The V gene's germline CDR1 is SGHRS and CDR2 YFSETQ. This CDR3 has 15 amino acids. CDR3 region: CASSSSGTVNYGYTF. CDR3 bases: TGCGCCAGCAGCTCGTCCGGGACAGTTAACTATGGCTACACCTTC. The variable domain in full, completed from reference TRBV5-1 and TRBJ1-2, reads KAGVTQTPRYLIKTRGQQVTLSCSPISGHRSVSWYQQTPGQGLQFLFEYFSETQRNKGNFPGRFSGRQFSNSRSEMNVSTLELGDSALYLCASSSSGTVNYGYTFGSGTRLTVV.

The J gene is TRBJ1-3, the V gene TRBV5-6; D ambiguous. Germline-derived CDR1 and CDR2 are SGHDT and YYEEEE. This CDR3 has 15 amino acids. V shed 4 bases and J shed 8 bases, with 19 bases lying between them. The CDR3 loop reads CASSLGRARRDTIYF. The CDR3 DNA follows: TGTGCCAGCAGCCTCGGACGGGCGCGTCGGGACACCATATATTTT.

This clonotype has more than one count but fewer than ten. The gene calls are TRBV7-6 and TRBJ2-1, with D possibly being TRBD2 (5 bases). The CDR3 loop spans 18 amino acids. Germline V gene lookup returns CDR1 SGHVS and CDR2 FNYEAQ. V lost 0 bases, J lost 0 bases, and 15 bases lay in between. CDR3 DNA: TGTGCCAGCAGCTTAGCCCTGGGCGGGCTGAGCTCCTACAATGAGCAGTTCTTC. This translates into CASSLALGGLSSYNEQFF.

The chain links TRBV6-2 or TRBV6-3 to TRBJ2-7; unclear D gene. This CDR3 has 13 amino acids. Trimming took off 0 bases at V and 2 bases at J, with 5 bases between the two ends. Germline CDR1 is MNHEY and CDR2 is SVGEGT. The CDR3 bases are TGTGCCAGCAGTTACTCAACAGCCTACGAGCAGTACTTC. Translation: CASSYSTAYEQYF.

The chain couples TRBV9 to TRBJ1-1, with TRBD1 matching 8 bases. V gave up 5 bases and J gave up 4 bases; unmatched junction bases: 7. Germline values: CDR1 SGDLS, CDR2 YYNGEE. The CDR3 loop spans 14 amino acids. The CDR3 region is CASRETGGATEAFF. In nucleotides, the CDR3 is TGTGCCAGCAGAGAAACAGGGGGGGCCACTGAAGCTTTCTTT. The full variable domain, rest sourced from reference TRBV9 and TRBJ1-1, is DSGVTQTPKHLITATGQRVTLRCSPRSGDLSVYWYQQSLDQGLQFLIQYYNGEERAKGNILERFSAQQFPDLHSELNLSSLELGDSALYFCASRETGGATEAFFGQGTRLTVV.

The V gene is TRBV15, the J gene TRBJ2-3; TRBD2 agrees at 12 bases. Germline V gene sequence: CDR1 LNHNV, CDR2 YYDKDF (reference sequence). With 4 bases clipped from V and 2 bases from J, the junction kept 4 bases outside the gene matches. The CDR3 runs 16 residues. In DNA form, the CDR3 reads TGTGCCACCAGCACAACTAGCGGGGGGACCACAGATACGCAGTATTTT. It codes for CATSTTSGGTTDTQYF.

This rearrangement joins TRBV6-2 or TRBV6-3 to TRBJ1-2; no firm D call. From germline, CDR1 is MNHEY and CDR2 SVGEGT. V shed 5 bases and J shed 5 bases, with 12 bases lying between them. The CDR3 runs 13 residues. In nucleotides, the CDR3 is TGTGCCAGCAGTACAAGGACGTTTTATGGCTACACCTTC. Translating gives CASSTRTFYGYTF.

This clonotype was observed a few times. The V and J genes are TRBV18 and TRBJ2-2; a possible D gene is TRBD1 (6 bases). From germline, CDR1 is KGHSH and CDR2 LQKENI. The CDR3 is made up of 14 amino acids. Trimming took 8 bases from V and 2 from J, leaving 12 bases between them. The DNA of the CDR3 is TGTGCCAGCACTGACAGGAGTAACACCGGGGAGCTGTTTTTT. It is translated as CASTDRSNTGELFF.

This clonotype has just a few counts. The chain joins TRBV9 to TRBJ2-1, with D possibly matching TRBD2 (5 bases). The CDR3 is 18 amino acids. Germline values: CDR1 SGDLS, CDR2 YYNGEE. With 0 bases removed from V and 1 base from J, the gap between germline ends came to 17 bases. The CDR3 DNA reads as TGTGCCAGCAGCGTAGGTGGCGGACTCACCAAGTCCTACAATGAGCAGTTCTTC. This gives the protein CASSVGGGLTKSYNEQFF.

This clonotype was detected ten times or more. The chain has TRBV10-3 and TRBJ2-2; 7 bases line up with TRBD1. V was pared by 10 bases and J by 5 bases, with 13 bases of the junction left unmatched. CDR3 length: 15 residues. Germline-derived CDR1 and CDR2 are ENHRY and SYGVKD. For the CDR3, the DNA is TGTGCCACCGTACAAACCACAGGGGAAACCGGGGAGCTGTTTTTT. Its translation is CATVQTTGETGELFF.

The chain has TRBV28 and TRBJ2-7, with D maybe TRBD2 (7 bases). V gave up 3 bases and J gave up 4 bases, with 25 bases separating them. The CDR3 covers 18 residues. Germline lookup yields CDR1 MDHEN and CDR2 SYDVKM. CDR3 DNA sequence: TGTGCCAGCAGTTTGCGGACTAGGGGGACACCCGGGATGTACGAGCAGTACTTC. Amino acid sequence: CASSLRTRGTPGMYEQYF.

The V call is TRBV28, the J call TRBJ2-3; 8 bases agree with TRBD1. Losses at the gene ends were 6 bases for V and 4 bases for J; bases not matched to a gene: 9. This CDR3 region has 15 residues. CDR1 and CDR2 from the germline V gene are MDHEN and SYDVKM. This chain's CDR3 is CASSQGQGSSDTQYF. The CDR3 region has the DNA TGTGCCAGCAGCCAAGGACAGGGTAGCTCAGATACGCAGTATTTT.

This clonotype was recorded a few times. The chain combines TRBV2 with TRBJ2-1; TRBD2 is a possible D gene (5 bases). This CDR3 has 15 residues. CDR1 and CDR2 from the germline V gene are SNHLY and FYNNEI. V was clipped by 4 bases and J by 2 bases, with 12 bases between them. The CDR3 spells CASSVSSPPYNEQFF. CDR3 nucleotides: TGTGCCAGCAGTGTGTCTAGCCCCCCCTACAATGAGCAGTTCTTC.

V usage is TRBV4-2 and J usage is TRBJ1-6, with a weak D call TRBD1 (5 bases). The CDR3 totals 17 residues. Trimming left V 1 base short and J 7 bases short, with 17 bases between. Germline V gene sequence: CDR1 LGHNA, CDR2 YNFKEQ. CDR3 protein: CASSQAGGGGWNSPLHF. The DNA of the CDR3 is TGTGCCAGCAGCCAAGCGGGGGGTGGGGGATGGAATTCACCCCTCCACTTT.

The chain uses TRBV11-2 and TRBJ2-1; D may match TRBD1 or TRBD2 (5 bases each). The germline CDR1 and CDR2 sequences are SGHAT and FQNNGV. The CDR3 extends over 18 amino acids. The ends were cut back, 1 base at V and 11 bases at J, with 27 bases in the middle. DNA for the CDR3: TGTGCCAGCAGCTTAGGTAGAGGGCGAGGGGCCCTGGTCAAGAAGCAGTTCTTC. Translation gives CASSLGRGRGALVKKQFF.

This clonotype was found a few times. The DNA for the CDR3 is TGTGCCAGCGGATCGACTAGCGGGGGCTACGAGCAGTACTTC. Translating gives CASGSTSGGYEQYF. The chain has TRBV6-2 or TRBV6-3 and TRBJ2-7, with 12 bases matching TRBD2. Germline V CDR1 and CDR2: MNHEY, SVGEGT. The trim removed 8 bases at V and 3 bases at J, leaving 5 bases unmatched. The CDR3 runs to 14 residues.

This chain joins TRBV7-9 and TRBJ2-7; the D gene is possibly TRBD1 (6 bases). Trimming shortened V by 2 bases and J by 5 bases, and 10 bases separated the two germline ends. The CDR3 has 13 residues. Germline lookup yields CDR1 SEHNR and CDR2 FQNEAQ (reference sequence). DNA for the CDR3: TGTGCCAGCAGCTTAAGGGACAACCACGAGCAGTACTTC. Translation: CASSLRDNHEQYF. Supplemented by reference TRBV7-9 and TRBJ2-7, the full variable domain reads DTGVSQNPRHKITKRGQNVTFRCDPISEHNRLYWYRQTLGQGPEFLTYFQNEAQLEKSRLLSDRFSAERPKGSFSTLEIQRTEQGDSAMYLCASSLRDNHEQYFGPGTRLTVT.